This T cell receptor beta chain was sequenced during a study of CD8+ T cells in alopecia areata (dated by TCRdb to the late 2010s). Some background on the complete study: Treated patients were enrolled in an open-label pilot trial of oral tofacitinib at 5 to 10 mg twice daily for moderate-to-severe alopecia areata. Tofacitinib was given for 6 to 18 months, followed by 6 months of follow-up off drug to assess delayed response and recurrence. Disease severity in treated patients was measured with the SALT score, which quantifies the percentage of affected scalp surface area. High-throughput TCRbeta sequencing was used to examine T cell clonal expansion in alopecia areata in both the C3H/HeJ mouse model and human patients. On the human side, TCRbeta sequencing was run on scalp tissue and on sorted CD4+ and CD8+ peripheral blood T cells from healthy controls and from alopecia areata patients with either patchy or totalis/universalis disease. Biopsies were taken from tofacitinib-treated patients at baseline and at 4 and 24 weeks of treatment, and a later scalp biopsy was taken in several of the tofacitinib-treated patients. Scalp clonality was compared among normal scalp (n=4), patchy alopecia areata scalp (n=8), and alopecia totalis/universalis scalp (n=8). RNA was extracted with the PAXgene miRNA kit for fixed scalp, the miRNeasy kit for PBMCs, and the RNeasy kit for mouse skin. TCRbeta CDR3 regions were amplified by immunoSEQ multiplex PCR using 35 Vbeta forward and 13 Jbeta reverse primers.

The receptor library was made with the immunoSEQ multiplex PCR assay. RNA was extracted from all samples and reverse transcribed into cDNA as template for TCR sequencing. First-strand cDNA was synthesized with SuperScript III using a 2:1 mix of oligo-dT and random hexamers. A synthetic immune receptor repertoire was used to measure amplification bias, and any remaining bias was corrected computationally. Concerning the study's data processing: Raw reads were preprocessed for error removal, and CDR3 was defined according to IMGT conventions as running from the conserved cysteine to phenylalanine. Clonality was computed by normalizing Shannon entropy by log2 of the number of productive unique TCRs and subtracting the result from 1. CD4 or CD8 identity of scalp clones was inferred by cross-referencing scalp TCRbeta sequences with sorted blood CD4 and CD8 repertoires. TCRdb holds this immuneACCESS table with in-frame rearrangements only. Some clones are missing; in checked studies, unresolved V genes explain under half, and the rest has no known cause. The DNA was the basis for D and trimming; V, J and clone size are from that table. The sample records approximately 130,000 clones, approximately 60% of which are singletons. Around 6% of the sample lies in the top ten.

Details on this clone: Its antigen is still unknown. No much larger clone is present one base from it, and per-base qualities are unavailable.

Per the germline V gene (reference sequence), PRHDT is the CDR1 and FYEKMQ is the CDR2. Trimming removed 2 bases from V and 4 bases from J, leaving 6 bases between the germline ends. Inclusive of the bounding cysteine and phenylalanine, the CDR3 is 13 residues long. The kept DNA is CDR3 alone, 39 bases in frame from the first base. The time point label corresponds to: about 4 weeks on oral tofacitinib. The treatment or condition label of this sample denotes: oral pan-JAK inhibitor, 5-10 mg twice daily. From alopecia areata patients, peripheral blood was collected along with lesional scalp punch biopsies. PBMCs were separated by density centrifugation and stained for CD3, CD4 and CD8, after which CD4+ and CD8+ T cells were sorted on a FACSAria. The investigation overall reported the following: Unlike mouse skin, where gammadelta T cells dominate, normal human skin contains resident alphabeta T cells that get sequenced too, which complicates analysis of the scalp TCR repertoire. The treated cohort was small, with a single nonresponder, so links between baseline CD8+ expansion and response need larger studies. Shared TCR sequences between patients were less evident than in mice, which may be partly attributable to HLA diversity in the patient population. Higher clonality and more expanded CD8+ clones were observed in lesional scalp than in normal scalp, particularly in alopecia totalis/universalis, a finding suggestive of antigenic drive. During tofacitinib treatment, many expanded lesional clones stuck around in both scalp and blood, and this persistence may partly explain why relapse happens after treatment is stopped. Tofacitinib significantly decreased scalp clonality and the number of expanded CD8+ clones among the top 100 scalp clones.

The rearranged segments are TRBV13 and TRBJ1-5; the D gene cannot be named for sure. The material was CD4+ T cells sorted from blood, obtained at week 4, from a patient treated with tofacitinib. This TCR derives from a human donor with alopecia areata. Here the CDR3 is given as CASSLSRNQPQHF. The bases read TGTGCCAGCAGCTTATCCAGGAATCAGCCCCAGCATTTT.